The 3 T cell receptor beta chains listed next were all sequenced from one sample in a study of patients and donors after allogeneic stem cell transplantation. TCRdb independently ran MiXCR on the RT-PCR reads; one entry per CDR3 protein. The sample yields roughly 200,000 distinct CDR3 sequences, more than 35% seen once. The sequenced material came from blood, either unsorted or a sorted T cell fraction (not recorded which). These receptors were obtained from a human donor who was either an allogeneic HSCT recipient or a stem cell or donor lymphocyte infusion donor (not recorded which). It is not recorded whose cells these are; they may come from a transplant donor.

V and J are TRBV20-1 and TRBJ1-1; D is possibly TRBD1 (6 bases). This CDR3 comprises 13 residues. Germline V gene sequence: CDR1 DFQATT, CDR2 SNEGSKA (reference sequence). V was pared by 8 bases and J by 3 bases, with 16 bases between. The CDR3 nucleotides are TGCAGTACCGGGACAACCACCCACACTGAAGCTTTCTTT. It codes for CSTGTTTHTEAFF.

The chain employs TRBV20-1 and TRBJ2-3; possibly TRBD1 for D (6 bases). Germline-derived CDR1 and CDR2 are DFQATT and SNEGSKA (reference sequence). The CDR3 is 14 residues long. The V end lost 2 bases, the J end lost 0 bases, and 9 bases lay between the germline ends. The CDR3 nucleotides are TGCAGTGCTAGAAAGACAGGCAGCACAGATACGCAGTATTTT. Translated: CSARKTGSTDTQYF.

This clonotype was seen a few times. The chain uses TRBV7-9 and TRBJ1-2; D might be TRBD1 (5 bases). This CDR3 has 15 amino acids. The V end was cut by 1 base, the J end by 7 bases, with 16 bases between. Germline-derived CDR1 and CDR2 are SEHNR and FQNEAQ (reference sequence). The CDR3 DNA is TGTGCCAGCAGCTTAGAGTCCTCGGGGACGGGTGGCTACACCTTC. Its translation: CASSLESSGTGGYTF. The entire variable domain, with the rest obtained from reference TRBV7-9 and TRBJ1-2, is as follows: DTGVSQNPRHKITKRGQNVTFRCDPISEHNRLYWYRQTLGQGPEFLTYFQNEAQLEKSRLLSDRFSAERPKGSFSTLEIQRTEQGDSAMYLCASSLESSGTGGYTFGSGTRLTVV.